Presented here are 28 T cell receptor beta chains from one specimen sequenced in a study of CD8 T cells in ankylosing spondylitis. Each CDR3 protein is one row after TCRdb ran MiXCR on the 5' RACE reads. The sample shows 120,000 to 150,000 distinct CDR3 sequences, about 8% of them seen only once. Sample: synovial fluid, either unsorted or a sorted T cell fraction (not recorded which). These receptors all stem from a male donor with ankylosing spondylitis.

This clonotype turned up a few times. This chain links TRBV18 with TRBJ1-1, with 11 bases fitting TRBD1. Germline loops: CDR1 KGHSH, CDR2 LQKENI. CDR3 length: 16 amino acids. J was trimmed by 7 bases and V by 2 bases; bases with no gene match: 9. CDR3 amino acids: CASSPYGQGAAGEAFF. CDR3 in DNA: TGTGCCAGCTCACCATATGGACAGGGGGCGGCCGGTGAAGCTTTCTTT.

This CDR3 is CASSWGLGGRGPGEQFF. DNA of the CDR3: TGTGCCAGCAGCTGGGGTCTCGGCGGGAGGGGCCCCGGTGAGCAGTTCTTC. V and J are TRBV5-5 and TRBJ2-1, with 9 bases aligning to TRBD2. The germline CDR1 and CDR2 sequences are SGHKS and YYEKEE (reference sequence). This CDR3 has 17 amino acids. The trim removed 3 bases at V and 9 bases at J, leaving 16 bases unmatched.

This rearrangement joins TRBV28 to TRBJ2-1, with 9 positions matching TRBD1. V gave up 5 bases and J gave up 7 bases; unmatched junction bases: 9. The germline gives CDR1 MDHEN, CDR2 SYDVKM. The CDR3 runs to 15 residues. This CDR3 is CASSSPGTGTNEQFF. CDR3 nucleotide sequence: TGTGCCAGCAGTAGCCCCGGGACAGGGACGAATGAGCAGTTCTTC.

V and J are TRBV4-2 and TRBJ2-3, with TRBD2 matching over 13 bases. V was clipped by 1 base and J by 3 bases; unmatched bases: 7. The CDR3 sequence is 18 residues long. Germline values: CDR1 LGHNA, CDR2 YNFKEQ. The CDR3 region is CASSQAISGLAGTDTQYF. The DNA of the CDR3 is TGTGCCAGCAGCCAAGCAATATCGGGACTAGCGGGAACAGATACGCAGTATTTT.

This clonotype was counted many times. The CDR3 loop is CASSPRLAGVTDTQYF. CDR3 DNA sequence: TGTGCCAGCAGCCCACGACTAGCGGGAGTGACAGATACGCAGTATTTT. V usage is TRBV5-5 and J usage is TRBJ2-3, with TRBD2 matching 12 bases. This CDR3 has 16 amino acids. From germline, CDR1 is SGHKS and CDR2 YYEKEE (reference sequence). Trimming at V came to 4 bases and at J to 3 bases, leaving 6 bases not matched to a gene.

The chain links TRBV27 to TRBJ2-2; possibly TRBD2 for D (5 bases). The germline gives CDR1 MNHEY, CDR2 SMNVEV (reference sequence). This CDR3 spans 16 amino acids. Trimming took 0 bases from V and 5 from J, leaving 13 bases between them. The CDR3 is CASSLSGRARTGELFF. CDR3 nucleotide sequence: TGTGCCAGCAGTTTATCAGGGCGGGCCCGGACCGGGGAGCTGTTTTTT.

This chain connects TRBV11-2 to TRBJ2-1; 11 nucleotides agree with TRBD2. After removal of 5 bases from V and 3 bases from J, the junction contained 18 bases not matched to a gene. CDR3 size: 20 residues. Germline CDR1 and CDR2: SGHAT and FQNNGV. The CDR3 here is CASSPRPTSGGQTLYNEQFF. DNA of the CDR3: TGTGCCAGCAGCCCCCGACCTACTAGCGGGGGCCAGACTCTCTACAATGAGCAGTTCTTC.

This clonotype appeared a few times. The chain employs TRBV12-3 or TRBV12-4 and TRBJ1-2; D may be TRBD1 (6 bases). The CDR3 loop spans 15 amino acids. V lost 10 bases and J 4 bases, leaving 22 bases between the germline ends. Here the CDR3 reads CATSLRGAPFYGYTF. For the CDR3, the DNA is TGTGCCACCTCGTTGAGGGGGGCCCCCTTCTATGGCTACACCTTC.

This chain uses TRBV7-8 with TRBJ2-2; a possible D gene is TRBD1 (6 bases). This CDR3 contains 15 residues. Germline CDR1 SGHVS, CDR2 FQNEAQ. Trimming took 5 bases from V and 4 from J, leaving 14 bases between them. The CDR3 reads CASSIQGEGTGELFF. The CDR3 nucleotides read TGTGCCAGCAGCATACAGGGAGAGGGCACCGGGGAGCTGTTTTTT.

This clonotype was counted many times. V and J are TRBV5-1 and TRBJ2-1; D remains unclear. The CDR3 has 14 residues. Trimming took 0 bases from V and 2 from J, leaving 6 bases between them. Germline V gives CDR1 SGHRS, CDR2 YFSETQ. Written as DNA, the CDR3 is TGCGCCAGCAGCTTGGCCCCAACCTACAATGAGCAGTTCTTC. Its translation: CASSLAPTYNEQFF.

The chain employs TRBV5-5 and TRBJ2-2, with D possibly matching TRBD2 (6 bases). The CDR3 runs to 16 residues. Looked up from germline, CDR1 is SGHKS and CDR2 is YYEKEE (reference sequence). The V and J ends lost 1 base and 0 bases respectively, with 10 bases between them. The CDR3 DNA sequence: TGTGCCAGCAGCTTGTCGAGCGGGCCGAACACCGGGGAGCTGTTTTTT. Its translation: CASSLSSGPNTGELFF.

This clonotype has a count of ten or more. The V call is TRBV20-1, the J call TRBJ1-6, with 10 nucleotides matching TRBD1. The CDR3 totals 13 residues. The germline CDR1 and CDR2 sequences are DFQATT and SNEGSKA (reference sequence). Germline trimming cut 4 bases from V and 8 bases from J; bases unmatched to any gene: 2. The CDR3 DNA reads TGCAGTGCTATCGGGACAGGGGATTCACCCCTCCACTTT. It translates to CSAIGTGDSPLHF.

Ten or more counts support this clonotype. The V and J genes are TRBV5-1 and TRBJ2-2; possible D gene TRBD1, 7 bases. CDR1 and CDR2 (germline): SGHRS, YFSETQ. The germline V and J ends were trimmed by 2 bases and 9 bases, with 20 bases remaining between them. The CDR3 loop spans 16 amino acids. This CDR3 reads CASSFGRQGGSRELFF. The CDR3 bases are TGCGCCAGCAGCTTCGGTAGACAGGGAGGCAGCCGGGAGCTGTTTTTT.

This clonotype was seen repeatedly, ten times or more. This chain links TRBV14 with TRBJ2-7; 9 bases fit TRBD1. CDR1 is SGHDN and CDR2 is FVKESK in the germline V gene. The CDR3 totals 17 residues. V lost 3 bases, J lost 1 base, and 10 bases stayed unmatched. The CDR3, as DNA: TGTGCCAGCAGCCACAGTTCCGGGACAGGGACTTCCTACGAGCAGTACTTC. It specifies CASSHSSGTGTSYEQYF.

This chain joins TRBV28 and TRBJ2-2; 7 nucleotides line up with TRBD1. J lost 3 bases, V lost 7 bases, and 8 bases had no gene match. CDR1 MDHEN and CDR2 SYDVKM come from the germline V gene. This CDR3 comprises 15 residues. The CDR3 coding sequence is TGTGCCAGCAATCCCGGGACAGAATACACCGGGGAGCTGTTTTTT. Protein: CASNPGTEYTGELFF.

This clonotype was detected ten times or more. This sequence joins TRBV12-3 or TRBV12-4 and TRBJ2-1; 8 positions match TRBD1. The CDR3 contains 15 residues. Germline trimming cut 5 bases from V and 4 bases from J; bases unmatched to any gene: 7. The CDR3 sequence: CASSQGTGDYNEQFF. As DNA, the CDR3 is TGTGCCAGCAGTCAAGGGACAGGAGATTACAATGAGCAGTTCTTC.

In this sample, this clonotype turned up many times. This chain joins TRBV7-9 and TRBJ2-7; D is tentatively TRBD1 or TRBD2 (5 bases each). This CDR3 is built from 16 residues. V lost 3 bases to trimming and J lost 0 bases, with 15 bases between them. Germline V CDR1 and CDR2: SEHNR, FQNEAQ (reference sequence). CDR3 DNA: TGTGCCAGCAGCTTTCCCGGGACCCCCGGCTCCTACGAGCAGTACTTC. This gives the protein CASSFPGTPGSYEQYF.

This clonotype came up a few times. The chain couples TRBV9 to TRBJ2-6; 12 nucleotides line up with TRBD2. The ends lost 1 base at V and 1 base at J; junction bases unmatched: 9. Germline V CDR1 and CDR2: SGDLS, YYNGEE. CDR3 length equals 20 residues. The CDR3 bases are TGTGCCAGCAGCGTAAACCTCGGACTAGCGGGGATGTCTGGGGCCAACGTCCTGACTTTC. Translating it yields CASSVNLGLAGMSGANVLTF.

This clonotype came up a few times. The CDR3 sequence: CASAGDFDNSPLHF. The CDR3 coding sequence is TGTGCCAGCGCAGGGGACTTTGATAATTCACCCCTCCACTTT. The V call is TRBV7-9, the J call TRBJ1-6, with D tentatively TRBD1 (6 bases). The length of the CDR3 is 14 residues. Germline lookup yields CDR1 SEHNR and CDR2 FQNEAQ (reference sequence). V lost 8 bases and J 5 bases, leaving 13 bases between the germline ends.

This clonotype was found many times. CDR3 loop: CSISPGTGGRGYTF. DNA for the CDR3: TGCAGTATTAGTCCCGGGACAGGGGGTCGGGGCTACACCTTC. The chain joins TRBV20-1 to TRBJ1-2, with 11 bases lining up with TRBD1. Trimming cost V 8 bases and J 8 bases; bases outside gene matches: 13. Germline CDR1 DFQATT, CDR2 SNEGSKA (reference sequence). The CDR3 loop spans 14 amino acids.

This clonotype has at least ten counts. The chain joins TRBV20-1 to TRBJ1-1; D not certain. Germline CDR1 and CDR2: DFQATT and SNEGSKA (reference sequence). V lost 1 base to trimming and J lost 7 bases, with 10 bases between them. This CDR3 region has 12 residues. CDR3 amino acids: CSARGHWGEAFF. Here the CDR3 DNA reads TGCAGTGCTAGAGGTCATTGGGGTGAAGCTTTCTTT.

The rearrangement uses TRBV3-1 and TRBJ2-3; D call uncertain. Trimming left V 6 bases short and J 10 bases short, with 14 bases between. The germline CDR1 and CDR2 sequences are LGHDT and YNNKEL (reference sequence). This CDR3 region has 12 residues. CDR3 bases: TGTGCCAGCAGTTACTCTCTGGATGCGCAGTATTTT. Translation: CASSYSLDAQYF.

The genes are TRBV29-1 and TRBJ1-4; the match to TRBD1 covers 8 bases. Unmatched junction bases numbered 6, after V lost 7 bases and J lost 8 bases. The CDR3 runs 12 residues. Germline V gene lookup returns CDR1 SQVTM and CDR2 ANQGSEA. CDR3 DNA: TGCAGCGCTGGGCGACAGGGGGAAAAACTGTTTTTT. It translates to CSAGRQGEKLFF.

This clonotype was seen many times. This sequence joins TRBV7-2 and TRBJ2-1, with D tentatively TRBD2 (6 bases). The germline V gene has CDR1 SGHTA and CDR2 FQGNSA. V was pared by 0 bases and J by 0 bases, with 6 bases between. This CDR3 is 15 amino acids long. DNA for the CDR3: TGTGCCAGCAGCTTAGCCGGGAGCTCCTACAATGAGCAGTTCTTC. Its protein product is CASSLAGSSYNEQFF.

This clonotype was found many times. The gene calls are TRBV6-5 and TRBJ1-1, with TRBD1 identical over 9 bases. The CDR3 sequence is 14 residues long. Germline CDR1 reads MNHEY; CDR2 reads SVGAGI. Trimming removed 5 bases from V and 5 bases from J; junction bases left unmatched: 6. CDR3 in amino acids: CASSHRQGGTEAFF. The CDR3 region has the DNA TGTGCCAGCAGTCACCGACAGGGGGGTACTGAAGCTTTCTTT.

This clonotype was found many times. The chain carries TRBV28 and TRBJ2-7; 9 nucleotides match TRBD2. The germline CDR1 and CDR2 sequences are MDHEN and SYDVKM. The CDR3 totals 17 residues. V was pared by 6 bases and J by 6 bases, with 18 bases of the junction left unmatched. CDR3 protein: CASSPAGTSWGIGEQYF. In DNA form, the CDR3 reads TGTGCCAGCAGCCCGGCCGGGACTAGCTGGGGCATCGGCGAGCAGTACTTC.

The table lists this clonotype with a few counts. This chain uses TRBV7-9 with TRBJ2-2; D unresolved. The CDR3 has 13 amino acids. V lost 0 bases and J 3 bases, leaving 2 bases between the germline ends. Germline CDR1 SEHNR, CDR2 FQNEAQ (reference sequence). The chain's CDR3 is CASSLADTGELFF. The DNA of the CDR3 is TGTGCCAGCAGCTTAGCGGACACCGGGGAGCTGTTTTTT.

This clonotype was counted between two and nine times. This sequence joins TRBV28 and TRBJ2-4, with D hard to call. Trimming pared 6 bases from V and 5 bases from J, leaving 11 bases between. CDR1 and CDR2 from the germline V gene are MDHEN and SYDVKM. The CDR3 has 13 amino acids. The CDR3 DNA reads TGTGCCAGCAGGCCGGCAGGCGAAAACATTCAGTACTTC. It yields the protein CASRPAGENIQYF.